This T cell receptor beta chain was found in a study of shared clonotypes between healthy human individuals. Study-level findings and limits: The authors expected sequencing depth to affect clonotype sharing among donors.

CD8 cells classed as naive were CD45RO-negative and positively selected for CCR7, excluding terminally differentiated effector memory CD45RA+ cells. The V and J ends lost 4 bases and 2 bases respectively, with 19 bases between them. Germline assignment: CDR1 MNHNS and CDR2 SASEGT. The CDR3 extends over 17 amino acids. Profiling relied on immunoSEQ multiplex PCR, and the TCRdb table lists in-frame clones only, not all of them. This table has about 2 million clones, about 95% appearing once. Of note for this clone: Its antigen remains unidentified.

This chain uses TRBV6-1 with TRBJ2-3; tentatively, D is TRBD1 or TRBD2 (5 bases each). This TCR was recovered from a man between 18 and 29 years old in good health. Sequenced: naive CD8+ T cells sorted from blood. For the CDR3, the DNA is TGTGCCAGCAGTGGGGGGTTTTTTGGGACGAACACAGATACGCAGTATTTT. It translates to CASSGGFFGTNTDTQYF.